One and the same sample provided the 19 T cell receptor beta chains below, sequenced in a study of blood T cell repertoires in COVID-19. Only in-frame clones appear in the TCRdb table, and some are missing; sequencing was by immunoSEQ multiplex PCR. Of under 300,000 clones in the sample, more than 65% were seen once. Sample: peripheral blood. The receptor source for this set is a woman between 40 and 55 years old who had recovered from COVID-19.

Of note for this clone: Other nucleotide sequences in the sample specify the same CDR3. The genes are TRBV18 and TRBJ2-1; 11 bases map to TRBD2. V gave up 0 bases and J gave up 8 bases; unmatched junction bases: 3. CDR3 length: 15 residues. From germline, CDR1 is KGHSH and CDR2 LQKENI. The CDR3 reads CASSPPSGGADEQFF. The CDR3 bases are TGTGCCAGCTCACCACCTAGCGGGGGGGCAGATGAGCAGTTCTTC.

A word on this clone: One end of the junction is discordant with germline, which a read error may explain. V is TRBV7-7 and J is TRBJ2-3; D perhaps matches TRBD1 (6 bases). In germline, CDR1 is SSHAT, CDR2 FNYEAQ (reference sequence). The CDR3 extends over 13 amino acids. The CDR3 loop is CASSPGVTDTQYF. The DNA of the CDR3 is TGTGCTAGCAGCCCAGGGGTCACAGATACGCAGTATTTT. Supplemented by reference TRBV7-7 and TRBJ2-3, the full variable domain reads GAGVSQSPRYKVTKRGQDVTLRCDPISSHATLYWYQQALGQGPEFLTYFNYEAQPDKSGLPSDRFSAERPEGSISTLTIQRTEQRDSAMYRCASSPGVTDTQYFGPGTRLTVL.

This rearrangement joins TRBV19 to TRBJ1-1; weak D call: TRBD1 (5 bases). CDR3 length equals 14 residues. V was cut by 4 bases and J by 0 bases, with 9 bases left in between. Germline CDR1 is LNHDA and CDR2 is SQIVND (reference sequence). DNA of the CDR3: TGTGCCAGTAGTAGGGGAGGGGTGAACACTGAAGCTTTCTTT. Translation: CASSRGGVNTEAFF.

The rearrangement links TRBV9 to TRBJ2-7, with 12 bases aligning to TRBD1. V trimming: 0 bases; J trimming: 6 bases; junction bases outside the gene matches: 7. In germline, CDR1 is SGDLS, CDR2 YYNGEE. The length of the CDR3 is 16 residues. This chain's CDR3 is CASSVGGQGAVGEQYF. In DNA form, the CDR3 reads TGTGCCAGCAGCGTAGGGGGACAGGGGGCTGTGGGCGAGCAGTACTTC.

This sequence joins TRBV11-3 and TRBJ2-6; TRBD1 matches at 10 bases. The CDR3 covers 17 residues. Germline V CDR1 and CDR2: SGHNT, YENEEA. J lost 0 bases, V lost 6 bases, and 5 bases had no gene match. In DNA, the CDR3 is TGTGCCAGCAGACCGGGACAGGGGAACTCTGGGGCCAACGTCCTGACTTTC. This translates into CASRPGQGNSGANVLTF.

V usage is TRBV7-9 and J usage is TRBJ2-7; TRBD2 is a possible D gene (5 bases). This CDR3 contains 11 residues. V was shortened by 5 bases and J by 6 bases, with 8 bases between the two germline ends. Per the germline V gene, CDR1 is SEHNR and CDR2 is FQNEAQ (reference sequence). CDR3 DNA sequence: TGTGCCAGCAGCCGCCGGGGCGAGCAGTACTTC. Protein: CASSRRGEQYF.

The V gene is TRBV3-1 (or the pseudogene TRBV3-2), the J gene TRBJ2-5, with 8 bases that match TRBD1. The CDR3 runs 14 residues. CDR1 is LGHDT, CDR2 YNNKEL, per germline (reference sequence). After removal of 7 bases from V and 5 bases from J, the junction contained 9 bases not matched to a gene. In DNA form, the CDR3 reads TGTGCCAGCACCCAGGGACAGGTTTTTGAGACCCAGTACTTC. Protein: CASTQGQVFETQYF.

The chain carries TRBV6-2 or TRBV6-3 and TRBJ1-5; D possibly corresponds to TRBD1 (6 bases). The CDR3 contains 14 residues. CDR1 is MNHEY and CDR2 is SVGEGT in the germline V gene. V lost 2 bases to trimming and J lost 7 bases, with 12 bases between them. CDR3 coding DNA: TGTGCCAGCAGTTACCTGGGGGCCCCACAGCCCCAGCATTTT. It encodes CASSYLGAPQPQHF.

The chain has TRBV19 and TRBJ1-4; TRBD1 is a possible D gene (6 bases). The CDR3 is 14 amino acids. Germline assignment: CDR1 LNHDA and CDR2 SQIVND (reference sequence). The V end was cut by 6 bases, the J end by 7 bases, with 15 bases between. The CDR3, as DNA: TGTGCCAGTAGCTTACAGGGTTTGGCTGAAAAACTGTTTTTT. It is translated as CASSLQGLAEKLFF.

There are a few counts of this clone. In the same sample, other DNA sequences code for this CDR3. This chain links TRBV2 with TRBJ1-5; 8 bases match TRBD1. The CDR3 is 14 residues long. Germline V gene sequence: CDR1 SNHLY, CDR2 FYNNEI. J gave up 4 bases and V 6 bases, and 5 bases lay outside the gene matches. The CDR3 bases are TGTGCCAGCAGCGGGACAGGCGGGAATCAGCCCCAGCATTTT. As protein: CASSGTGGNQPQHF.

This chain connects TRBV28 to TRBJ1-3, with D unresolved. Between the trimmed V and J ends, which lost 7 bases and 0 bases, there was a span of 13 bases. The CDR3 extends over 15 amino acids. The germline CDR1 and CDR2 sequences are MDHEN and SYDVKM. CDR3 nucleotide sequence: TGTGCCAGCACCACTCACGAGGGCTCTGGAAACACCATATATTTT. This sequence encodes CASTTHEGSGNTIYF.

This sequence joins TRBV7-9 and TRBJ2-3, with 8 bases fitting TRBD2. With 3 bases clipped from V and 6 bases from J, the junction kept 8 bases outside the gene matches. The length of the CDR3 is 15 residues. The germline V gene encodes CDR1 SEHNR and CDR2 FQNEAQ (reference sequence). This CDR3 reads CASSFTRGGRDTQYF. The CDR3 coding sequence is TGTGCCAGCAGCTTTACCCGGGGGGGCCGTGATACGCAGTATTTT.

This sequence joins TRBV6-5 and TRBJ2-7, with 10 bases identical to TRBD1. The CDR3 loop spans 15 amino acids. After removal of 5 bases from V and 3 bases from J, the junction contained 7 bases not matched to a gene. Germline assignment: CDR1 MNHEY and CDR2 SVGAGI. The CDR3 spells CASSPGTGDLYEQYF. As DNA, the CDR3 is TGTGCCAGCAGTCCCGGGACAGGGGATCTCTACGAGCAGTACTTC.

This chain joins TRBV2 and TRBJ1-5, with 7 bases that match TRBD1. The CDR3 length is 14 residues. Per germline, CDR1 SNHLY and CDR2 FYNNEI. V was clipped by 8 bases and J by 1 base; unmatched bases: 5. CDR3 amino acids: CASCGTVSNQPQHF. CDR3 DNA sequence: TGTGCCAGCTGCGGGACAGTGAGCAATCAGCCCCAGCATTTT.

V and J are TRBV28 and TRBJ1-5; D not certain. Trimming removed 2 bases at V and 2 bases at J, with 10 bases between. The CDR3 spans 15 residues. The germline V gene encodes CDR1 MDHEN and CDR2 SYDVKM. This chain's CDR3 is CASSLGGWGNQPQHF. The CDR3 DNA reads TGTGCCAGCAGTTTAGGAGGTTGGGGCAATCAGCCCCAGCATTTT.

The chain couples TRBV7-9 to TRBJ1-4; 12 positions agree with TRBD1. CDR1 SEHNR and CDR2 FQNEAQ come from the germline V gene (reference sequence). The ends lost 1 base at V and 5 bases at J; junction bases unmatched: 2. The CDR3 is made up of 16 amino acids. The chain's CDR3 is CASSLGDRGRNEKLFF. Here the CDR3 DNA reads TGTGCCAGCAGCTTAGGGGACAGGGGGCGGAATGAAAAACTGTTTTTT.

The chain couples TRBV5-4 to TRBJ1-1, with a possible D match to TRBD1 (5 bases). The V end lost 0 bases, the J end lost 9 bases, and 12 bases lay between the germline ends. CDR1 SGHNT and CDR2 YYREEE come from the germline V gene (reference sequence). CDR3 length equals 13 residues. CDR3 DNA: TGTGCCAGCAGCTTGGAGGGGAGGGGAAAAGCTTTCTTT. Its translation is CASSLEGRGKAFF.

The chain combines TRBV9 with TRBJ2-2; D might be TRBD1 (5 bases). Germline CDR1 is SGDLS and CDR2 is YYNGEE. V lost 4 bases, J lost 7 bases, and 11 bases lay in between. This CDR3 is 13 amino acids long. For the CDR3, the DNA is TGTGCCAGCAGCCTTCGACAGCGCGGGGAGCTGTTTTTT. This sequence encodes CASSLRQRGELFF.

The J gene is TRBJ1-3, the V gene TRBV7-2; TRBD1 agrees at 10 bases. This CDR3 comprises 16 residues. Trimming removed 0 bases from V and 3 bases from J; junction bases left unmatched: 2. Germline V gene data show CDR1 as SGHTA and CDR2 as FQGNSA. The CDR3 nucleotides are TGTGCCAGCAGCTTAGCTGGGACAGGGGTTGGAAACACCATATATTTT. Its protein product is CASSLAGTGVGNTIYF. The full variable domain, with the rest looked up from reference TRBV7-2 and TRBJ1-3, is GAGVSQSPSNKVTEKGKDVELRCDPISGHTALYWYRQSLGQGLEFLIYFQGNSAPDKSGLPSDRFSAERTGGSVSTLTIQRTQQEDSAVYLCASSLAGTGVGNTIYFGEGSWLTVV.